This TCR beta chain was identified during a study of blood T cells in healthy people across ages. The study, taken as a whole, reports: Naive T cell percentage by flow cytometry tracked strongly with beta diversity.

The authors ran a second PCR of about 7 to 12 cycles using a sample-barcoded 5' primer and a J-beta primer mix. TCRdb redid the calling of the 5' RACE reads with MiXCR, one entry per CDR3 protein. The sample yields 550,000 to 750,000 distinct CDR3 sequences, over 20% seen once. Each sample provided at least 5.5 micrograms of extracted total RNA. The CDR3 contains 16 residues. Germline V lookup: CDR1 SGHRS, CDR2 YFSETQ. This clonotype occurred a few times. Its antigen remains unknown. Sequence at one end of the junction differs from germline and may be a read error. V is TRBV5-1 and J is TRBJ2-7; 9 nucleotides agree with TRBD1. Sequenced material: blood. This sequence originates from a man in his sixties or seventies in good health. The CDR3 nucleotides are TGCGCCAGCAGCCTCCCCACAGGGGGCGCTTCCTACGAGCAGCACTTC. Amino acid sequence: CASSLPTGGASYEQHF.